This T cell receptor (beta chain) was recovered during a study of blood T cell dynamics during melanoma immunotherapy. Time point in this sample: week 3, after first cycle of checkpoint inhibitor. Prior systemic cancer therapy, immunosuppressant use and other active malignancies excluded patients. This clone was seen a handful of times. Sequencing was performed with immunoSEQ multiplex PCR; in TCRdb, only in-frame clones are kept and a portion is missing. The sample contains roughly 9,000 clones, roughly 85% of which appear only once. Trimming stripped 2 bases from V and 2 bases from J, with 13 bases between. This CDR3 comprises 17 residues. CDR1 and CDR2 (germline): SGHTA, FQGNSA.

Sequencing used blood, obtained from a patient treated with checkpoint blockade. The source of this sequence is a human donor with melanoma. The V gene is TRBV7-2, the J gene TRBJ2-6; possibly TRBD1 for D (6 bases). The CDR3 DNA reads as TGTGCCAGCAGCTTATATTCAGGGGCAACTGGGGCCAACGTCCTGACTTTC. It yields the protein CASSLYSGATGANVLTF.